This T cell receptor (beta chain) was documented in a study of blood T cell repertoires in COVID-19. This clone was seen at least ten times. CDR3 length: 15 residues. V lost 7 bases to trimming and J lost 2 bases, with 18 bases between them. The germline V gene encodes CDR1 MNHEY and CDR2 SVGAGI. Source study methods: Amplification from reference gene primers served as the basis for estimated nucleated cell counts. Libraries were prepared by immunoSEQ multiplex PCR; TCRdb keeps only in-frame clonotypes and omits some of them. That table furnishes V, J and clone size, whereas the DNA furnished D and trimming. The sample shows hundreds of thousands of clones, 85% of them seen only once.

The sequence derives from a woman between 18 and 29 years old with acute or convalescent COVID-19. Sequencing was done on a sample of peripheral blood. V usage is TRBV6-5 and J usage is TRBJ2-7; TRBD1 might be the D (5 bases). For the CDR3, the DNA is TGTGCCAGCACTAAAGAAACTCAGGGAACCTACGAGCAGTACTTC. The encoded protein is CASTKETQGTYEQYF.